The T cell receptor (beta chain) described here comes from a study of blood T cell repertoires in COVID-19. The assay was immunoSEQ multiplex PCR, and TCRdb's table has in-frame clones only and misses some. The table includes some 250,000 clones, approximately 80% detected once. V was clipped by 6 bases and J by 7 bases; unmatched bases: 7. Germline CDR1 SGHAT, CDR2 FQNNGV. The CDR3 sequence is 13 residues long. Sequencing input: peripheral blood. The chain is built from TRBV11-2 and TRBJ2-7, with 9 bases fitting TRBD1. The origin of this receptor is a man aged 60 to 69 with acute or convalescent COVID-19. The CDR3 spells CASSPGTGWEQYF. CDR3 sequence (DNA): TGTGCCAGCAGTCCGGGGACAGGGTGGGAGCAGTACTTC.